The sequence of this TCR beta chain was determined in a study of blood T cell repertoires in COVID-19. For the study at large: Samples came from the United States, Italy and Spain, spanning acute and convalescent COVID-19.

Participants were aged roughly 18 to 89 years from more than 20 US areas. Participant-reported clinical history was the basis for cohort assignment. How the authors handled the data: Estimation of nucleated cell counts relied on the amplification of reference gene primers. Using immunoSEQ multiplex PCR, the repertoire was profiled, and TCRdb retains in-frame clones only, with some absent. From that table come the V and J calls and clone size; the DNA was used to work out D and trimming. The sample holds some 250,000 clones; roughly 90% are singletons and the top ten take around 4%. Losses at the gene ends were 4 bases for V and 4 bases for J; bases not matched to a gene: 12. CDR1 is SEHNR, CDR2 FQNEAQ, per germline (reference sequence). The CDR3 has 17 residues.

V and J are TRBV7-9 and TRBJ2-5; the match to TRBD1 covers 10 bases. Sequencing used PBMCs or T cells enriched from blood (not recorded which). This sequence originates from a woman aged 25-40 years with acute COVID-19. CDR3 region: CASSSSPRDRGRETQYF. The CDR3 region has the DNA TGTGCCAGCAGCTCCTCGCCCCGGGACAGGGGACGAGAGACCCAGTACTTC.